This T cell receptor beta chain originates from a study of cytomegalovirus exposure and HLA in healthy donors. Of note for this clone: Its antigen remains unknown.

Primers: 60 Vbeta forward and 13 Jbeta reverse. Generated by immunoSEQ multiplex PCR, the TCRdb table keeps only in-frame clones and is missing some. Of about 87,000 clones listed, less than 80% are singletons. Notes on the study in general: The Asian-associated ancestry cluster reportedly had fewer N-insertions than the approximately 630-donor mean in a later analysis.

In nominal health when sampled, donors likely had unrecorded immune exposures nonetheless. In germline, CDR1 is SEHNR, CDR2 FQNEAQ (reference sequence). The CDR3 has 14 residues. V was trimmed by 4 bases and J by 3 bases, leaving 10 bases between them. The clonotype was recovered from a man aged 25 to 45 in good health and CMV-seropositive. The sample consisted of PBMCs. V is TRBV7-9 and J is TRBJ2-1; no reliable D call. CDR3 sequence reads: CASSSLTRYNEQFF. The CDR3 coding sequence is TGTGCCAGCAGCTCCCTTACTCGCTACAATGAGCAGTTCTTC.